This T cell receptor (beta chain) was identified during a study of identical twins. Study results and limitations: Fewer insertions marked abundant cord blood beta clonotypes; young adult naive trended weakly, memory not at all.

Template switching supplied a universal primer site; unique molecular identifiers were carried on the cDNA. TCRdb passed the 5' RACE reads through MiXCR, listing each CDR3 protein once. The data contain roughly 630,000 distinct CDR3 sequences, just over 7% of them seen just once; the ten biggest clones take up around 1.6%. Ten or more counts support this clonotype. The antigen remains undetermined. The same specimen was also included in a second study, on yellow fever vaccine responses in identical twins.

The receptor was isolated from a woman younger than 30 in good health. Sequenced material: PBMCs.

The CDR3 spells CASSQSPGLASSSYNEQFF. CDR3 sequence (DNA): TGTGCCAGCAGCCAATCTCCGGGACTAGCGTCGAGCTCCTACAATGAGCAGTTCTTC. This chain joins TRBV14 and TRBJ2-1; 10 positions match TRBD2. The CDR3 loop spans 19 amino acids. The junction had 10 bases not matched to a gene; V was cut back by 2 bases and J by 0 bases. Germline CDR1 is SGHDN and CDR2 is FVKESK. The full variable domain, completed using reference TRBV14 and TRBJ2-1, is EAGVTQFPSHSVIEKGQTVTLRCDPISGHDNLYWYRRVMGKEIKFLLHFVKESKQDESGMPNNRFLAERTGGTYSTLKVQPAELEDSGVYFCASSQSPGLASSSYNEQFFGPGTRLTVL.